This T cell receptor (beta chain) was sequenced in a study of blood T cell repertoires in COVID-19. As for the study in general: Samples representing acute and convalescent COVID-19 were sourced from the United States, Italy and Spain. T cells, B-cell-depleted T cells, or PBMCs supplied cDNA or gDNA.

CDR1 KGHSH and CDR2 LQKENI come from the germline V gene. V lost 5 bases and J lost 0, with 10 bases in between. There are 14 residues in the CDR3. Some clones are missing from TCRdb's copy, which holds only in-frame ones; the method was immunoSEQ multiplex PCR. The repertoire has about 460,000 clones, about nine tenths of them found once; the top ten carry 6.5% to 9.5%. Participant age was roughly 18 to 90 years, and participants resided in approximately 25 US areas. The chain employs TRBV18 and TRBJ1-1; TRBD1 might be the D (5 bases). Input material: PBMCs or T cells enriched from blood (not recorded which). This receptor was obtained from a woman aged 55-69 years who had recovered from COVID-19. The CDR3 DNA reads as TGTGCCAGCTCAGCGGACACTTTGAACACTGAAGCTTTCTTT. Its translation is CASSADTLNTEAFF.